The sequence of this T cell receptor (beta chain) was determined in a study of T cell responses to AZD1222 COVID-19 vaccine. Findings and limits, study-wide: Spike-specific TCR breadth and depth were elevated following two AZD1222 doses.

V lost 8 bases to trimming and J lost 2 bases; unmatched junction nucleotides: 12. The CDR3 has 16 residues. CDR1 is WNHNN, CDR2 SYGVQD, per germline (reference sequence). Produced via immunoSEQ multiplex PCR; TCRdb's table is partial and in-frame only. The sample lists around 180,000 clones, around 88% occurring once. Worth noting for this clone: The antigen is not known.

The receptor was derived from an adult in good health. The sample consisted of peripheral blood, taken on day 0 of AZD1222 vaccination. The chain links TRBV10-1 to TRBJ2-7, with TRBD2 identical over 10 bases. In nucleotides, the CDR3 is TGCGCCAGCTCTGAGTCAAAACTAGCGGGACCCTACGAGCAGTACTTC. Translated, it gives CASSESKLAGPYEQYF.